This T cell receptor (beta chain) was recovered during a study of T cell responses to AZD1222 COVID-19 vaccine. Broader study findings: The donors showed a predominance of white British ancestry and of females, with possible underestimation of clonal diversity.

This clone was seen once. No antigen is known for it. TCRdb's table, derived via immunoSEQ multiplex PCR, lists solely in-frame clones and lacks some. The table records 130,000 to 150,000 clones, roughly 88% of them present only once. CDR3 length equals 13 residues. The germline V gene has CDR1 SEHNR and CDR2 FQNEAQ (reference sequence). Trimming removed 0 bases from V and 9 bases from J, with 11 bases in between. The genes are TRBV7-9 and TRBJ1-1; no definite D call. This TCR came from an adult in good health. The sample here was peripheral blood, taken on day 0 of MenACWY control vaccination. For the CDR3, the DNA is TGTGCCAGCAGCTTAGCGGTGGAGGAGAAAGCTTTCTTT. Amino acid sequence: CASSLAVEEKAFF.